Listed below are T cell receptor beta chains from one sample, sequenced in a study of T cell responses to AZD1222 COVID-19 vaccine. Profiled with immunoSEQ multiplex PCR; TCRdb holds only in-frame clones, not every one. The repertoire holds 150,000 to 200,000 clones, with roughly 93% as singletons. The specimen was peripheral blood, collected on day 0 of AZD1222 vaccination. These receptors all stem from an adult in good health. CDR3s include the opening cysteine and the closing phenylalanine or tryptophan. Fields, in order: D gene, V gene, clone size, J gene, CDR3 protein, CDR3 DNA. The D gene is left open where the match is weak. Size values are once, few and many counts, or a class for expanded clones, and some rows have none.

-	TRBV9	-	TRBJ2-7	CASSVAEGNYEQYF	TGTGCCAGCAGCGTAGCTGAGGGGAACTACGAGCAGTACTTC
TRBD2	TRBV9	-	TRBJ2-1	CASSDPGTTYNEQFF	TGTGCCAGCAGCGACCCCGGGACTACCTACAATGAGCAGTTCTTC
TRBD1	TRBV27	-	TRBJ2-7	CASSSFGQVYEQYF	TGTGCCAGCAGTTCTTTTGGACAGGTCTACGAGCAGTACTTC
-	TRBV6-1	-	TRBJ1-1	CASSDAWGTEAFF	TGTGCCAGCAGTGACGCCTGGGGCACTGAAGCTTTCTTT
-	TRBV6-5	-	TRBJ2-2	CASLSAGTGELFF	TGTGCCAGCCTTTCGGCTGGGACCGGGGAGCTGTTTTTT
TRBD1	TRBV7-2	once	TRBJ2-2	CASSVIRGFNTGELFF	TGTGCCAGCAGCGTAATCAGGGGGTTCAACACCGGGGAGCTGTTTTTT
-	TRBV28	-	TRBJ2-5	CASSDAGQETQYF	TGTGCCAGCAGTGATGCAGGCCAAGAGACCCAGTACTTC
TRBD1	TRBV19	-	TRBJ1-2	CASATSTGINYGYTF	TGTGCCAGTGCGACCTCGACAGGGATTAACTATGGCTACACCTTC
-	TRBV24-1	-	TRBJ2-5	CATSPRWGAVETQYF	TGTGCCACCAGCCCTCGATGGGGGGCCGTAGAGACCCAGTACTTC
-	TRBV10-3	-	TRBJ2-7	CATTLTGNPYEQYF	TGTGCCACTACACTTACAGGGAACCCCTACGAGCAGTACTTC
TRBD2	TRBV7-3	-	TRBJ2-1	CASSLQREGIHEQFF	TGTGCCAGCAGCCTCCAGCGGGAGGGCATACATGAGCAGTTCTTC
TRBD1	TRBV5-4	-	TRBJ2-7	CASIGQGGEQYF	TGTGCCAGCATCGGACAGGGGGGCGAGCAGTACTTC
-	TRBV10-2	-	TRBJ1-1	CASGRDLLMNTEAFF	TGCGCCAGCGGGAGGGACCTGCTGATGAACACTGAAGCTTTCTTT
-	TRBV6-9	-	TRBJ2-7	CASSSGGASYEQYF	TGTGCCAGCAGTTCAGGGGGGGCATCCTACGAGCAGTACTTC
-	TRBV25-1	-	TRBJ2-7	CASSAPRGAGFLPGLLF	TGTGCCAGCAGTGCTCCCCGGGGGGCAGGGTTTTTGCCGGGGCTCCTATTC
-	TRBV5-4	-	TRBJ1-2	CASSLAGNWYGYTF	TGTGCCAGCAGCTTGGCAGGAAATTGGTACGGCTACACCTTC
TRBD1	TRBV5-4	-	TRBJ1-2	CASSLKGQGAFTF	TGTGCCAGCAGCTTAAAGGGACAGGGGGCGTTCACCTTC
-	TRBV6-1	-	TRBJ1-2	CASGETPGRGNYGYTF	TGTGCCAGCGGTGAGACACCCGGTCGCGGTAACTATGGCTACACCTTC
TRBD2	TRBV27	-	TRBJ2-7	CASTTGLAGGLRREQYF	TGTGCCAGCACCACCGGACTAGCGGGAGGGCTACGAAGGGAGCAGTACTTC
-	TRBV7-9	-	TRBJ2-2	CASSPPSAGASRGGELFF	TGTGCCAGCAGCCCCCCTTCGGCAGGGGCCTCAAGGGGCGGGGAGCTGTTTTTT
TRBD2	TRBV30	-	TRBJ2-1	CAWSFSGRASEQFF	TGTGCCTGGAGTTTTAGCGGGAGGGCCAGTGAGCAGTTCTTC
-	TRBV14	-	TRBJ2-1	CASSQVTYRTEQFF	TGTGCCAGCAGCCAAGTAACCTATCGGACAGAGCAGTTCTTC
-	TRBV6-4	-	TRBJ1-2	CASSDSMSRGIYGYTF	TGTGCCAGCAGTGACTCGATGAGCAGGGGCATCTATGGCTACACCTTC
TRBD2	TRBV28	-	TRBJ2-3	CASRNSGRARTDTQYF	TGTGCCAGCAGAAATAGCGGGAGGGCCCGCACGGATACGCAGTATTTT
-	TRBV3-1/TRBV3-2	-	TRBJ1-5	CASSREKDRHNQPQHF	TGTGCCAGCAGCCGAGAAAAAGACAGGCACAATCAGCCCCAGCATTTT
-	TRBV6-5	-	TRBJ1-6	CASSYWRQNSPLHF	TGTGCCAGCAGTTACTGGCGGCAGAATTCACCCCTCCACTTT
-	TRBV6-5	-	TRBJ1-1	CASSYSKVNTEAFF	TGTGCCAGCAGTTACTCGAAAGTGAACACTGAAGCTTTCTTT
TRBD2	TRBV11-3	-	TRBJ2-1	CASSATSGRHNEQFF	TGTGCCAGCAGCGCGACTAGCGGGAGGCACAATGAGCAGTTCTTC
TRBD1	TRBV28	-	TRBJ2-1	CASSSVARDRGYEQFF	TGTGCCAGCAGTTCGGTCGCCAGGGACAGGGGTTATGAGCAGTTCTTC
-	TRBV18	-	TRBJ2-1	CASSPPFSSNEQFF	TGTGCCAGCTCACCACCGTTTTCCAGCAATGAGCAGTTCTTC
-	TRBV5-1	-	TRBJ2-2	CASSLRDTNTGELFF	TGCGCCAGCAGCCTCCGGGACACAAACACCGGGGAGCTGTTTTTT
-	TRBV5-1	-	TRBJ2-7	CASSGRGWDEQYF	TGCGCCAGCAGCGGAAGGGGGTGGGACGAGCAGTACTTC
TRBD1	TRBV11-3	-	TRBJ1-1	CASSFLTGTEAFF	TGTGCCAGCAGCTTCCTGACAGGGACTGAAGCTTTCTTT
TRBD1	TRBV6-5	-	TRBJ1-1	CASGQGSEAFF	TGTGCCAGCGGACAGGGCTCTGAAGCTTTCTTT
-	TRBV7-2	-	TRBJ1-5	CASSLAVGNQPQHF	TGTGCCAGCAGCTTAGCGGTGGGGAATCAGCCCCAGCATTTT
-	TRBV3-1/TRBV3-2	-	TRBJ1-6	CASSSGSSPLHF	TGTGCCAGCAGTTCCGGCTCTTCACCCCTCCACTTT
TRBD2	TRBV6-2/TRBV6-3	-	TRBJ2-1	CASSSSGGPYNEQFF	TGTGCCAGCAGTTCCAGCGGGGGACCCTACAATGAGCAGTTCTTC
TRBD2	TRBV5-4	-	TRBJ2-1	CAISLAGGYNEQFF	TGTGCCATTTCACTAGCGGGAGGCTACAATGAGCAGTTCTTC
TRBD2	TRBV7-3	-	TRBJ2-3	CASSLGGRDTDTQYF	TGTGCCAGCAGCTTAGGGGGGAGGGACACAGATACGCAGTATTTT
-	TRBV27	once	TRBJ2-3	CASSLARGTDTQYF	TGTGCCAGCAGTTTGGCCCGGGGCACAGATACGCAGTATTTT
-	TRBV21-1	-	TRBJ2-7	CASSILQRESYEQYF	TGTGCCAGCAGCATTCTTCAGCGGGAGTCCTACGAGCAGTACTTC
-	TRBV7-9	-	TRBJ2-7	CASSLGQEQYF	TGTGCCAGCAGCTTAGGGCAGGAGCAGTACTTC
TRBD1	TRBV2	-	TRBJ2-7	CASSGGTGDNF	TGTGCCAGCAGTGGGGGGACAGGCGACAACTTC
-	TRBV6-5	-	TRBJ2-3	CASSYMDSRDTQYF	TGTGCCAGCAGTTACATGGATTCGAGAGATACGCAGTATTTT
-	TRBV6-1	-	TRBJ1-2	CASSEMADLYGYTF	TGTGCCAGCAGTGAAATGGCAGACTTATATGGCTACACCTTC
-	TRBV5-6	-	TRBJ1-2	CASSLVTALNYGYTF	TGTGCCAGCAGCTTGGTGACGGCTCTTAACTATGGCTACACCTTC
-	TRBV2	-	TRBJ1-5	CASRGNNQPQHF	TGTGCCAGCAGGGGAAATAATCAGCCCCAGCATTTT